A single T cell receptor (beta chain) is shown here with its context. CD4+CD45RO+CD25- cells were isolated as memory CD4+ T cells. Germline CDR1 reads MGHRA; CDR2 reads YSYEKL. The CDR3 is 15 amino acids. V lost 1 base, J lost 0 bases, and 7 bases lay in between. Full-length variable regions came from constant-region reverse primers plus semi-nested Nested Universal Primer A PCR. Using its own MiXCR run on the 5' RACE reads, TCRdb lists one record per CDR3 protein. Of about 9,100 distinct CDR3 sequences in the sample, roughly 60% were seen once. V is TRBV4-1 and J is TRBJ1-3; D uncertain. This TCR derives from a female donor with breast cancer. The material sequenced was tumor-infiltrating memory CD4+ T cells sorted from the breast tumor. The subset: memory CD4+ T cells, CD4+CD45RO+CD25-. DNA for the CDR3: TGCGCCAGCAGCCAAGCGTACACCTCTGGAAACACCATATATTTT. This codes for CASSQAYTSGNTIYF.